This TCR beta chain was recovered during a study of blood T cell repertoires in COVID-19. Whole-study context: The origin of the acute and convalescent COVID-19 samples was the United States, Italy and Spain. In each case, the material was cDNA or gDNA derived from T cells, B-cell-depleted T cells, or PBMCs.

The CDR3 consists of 16 residues. Trimming cost V 4 bases and J 0 bases, with 12 bases left between them. Germline V gene sequence: CDR1 LGHNA, CDR2 YNFKEQ. Per the authors' pipeline: Amplified reference gene primers provided the basis for estimating nucleated cell counts. Sequencing used immunoSEQ multiplex PCR; TCRdb keeps in-frame clones, though not all of them. The DNA was the basis for D and trimming; V, J and clone size are from that table. The profile covers 110,000 or so clones, with roughly 80% appearing a single time and roughly 2.6% taken by the ten largest. The material sequenced was peripheral blood. The sequence was collected from a man aged 50-59 years with acute or convalescent COVID-19. The chain carries TRBV4-2 and TRBJ1-4; D may be TRBD1 (6 bases). CDR3 coding DNA: TGTGCCAGCAGCCCCGGACAGACTACAACTAATGAAAAACTGTTTTTT. It codes for CASSPGQTTTNEKLFF.